Below, 24 T cell receptor beta chains from the same sample are listed, as sequenced in a study of blood T cells in healthy people across ages. The use of a sample-barcoded 5' primer and a J-beta primer mix characterized a second PCR of roughly 6 to 12 cycles. TCRdb reanalysed the 5' RACE reads using MiXCR and keeps one entry per CDR3 protein. The profile shows about 1.4 million distinct CDR3 sequences, almost 60% of them singletons. The sequencing sample was made of blood. The origin of the receptors is a man younger than 35 in good health.

The genes are TRBV20-1 and TRBJ2-1; tentatively, D is TRBD2 (6 bases). This CDR3 has 12 amino acids. With 7 bases removed from V and 10 bases from J, the gap between germline ends came to 17 bases. Germline V lookup: CDR1 DFQATT, CDR2 SNEGSKA (reference sequence). The DNA of the CDR3 is TGCAGTGTCGTAGCGACTAGTCGGGAGCAGTTCTTC. Translation: CSVVATSREQFF.

The chain couples TRBV6-1 to TRBJ2-1; TRBD2 might be the D (6 bases). Trimming took off 1 base at V and 2 bases at J, with 9 bases between the two ends. Germline-derived CDR1 and CDR2 are MNHNS and SASEGT. The CDR3 runs 15 residues. CDR3 DNA sequence: TGTGCCAGCAGTGAAGGTAGGACTACCTACAATGAGCAGTTCTTC. This encodes CASSEGRTTYNEQFF.

This clonotype was counted a few times. This chain joins TRBV4-2 and TRBJ1-4; the D is unclear. The V end was cut by 0 bases, the J end by 10 bases, with 6 bases between. The germline gives CDR1 LGHNA, CDR2 YNFKEQ. There are 12 residues in the CDR3. The CDR3 sequence is CASSQERGKLFF. DNA of the CDR3: TGTGCCAGCAGCCAAGAGCGGGGAAAACTGTTTTTT.

This clonotype was counted a few times. The chain uses TRBV20-1 and TRBJ2-3; perhaps D is TRBD1 or TRBD2 (6 bases each). The germline gives CDR1 DFQATT, CDR2 SNEGSKA (reference sequence). CDR3 length: 15 amino acids. Trimming removed 3 bases from V and 0 bases from J, with 13 bases in between. The DNA for the CDR3 is TGCAGTGCTAGGGGGGGCGTGGTTAGCACAGATACGCAGTATTTT. Translation: CSARGGVVSTDTQYF.

V is TRBV6-5 and J is TRBJ2-6, with D perhaps matching TRBD2 (6 bases). Trimming shortened V by 6 bases and J by 1 base, and 10 bases separated the two germline ends. The CDR3 sequence is 15 residues long. Per the germline V gene, CDR1 is MNHEY and CDR2 is SVGAGI. In nucleotides, the CDR3 is TGTGCCAGCAGGGGGACTTCTTCTGGGGCCAACGTCCTGACTTTC. This translates into CASRGTSSGANVLTF.

This clonotype was found a few times. The chain links TRBV7-2 to TRBJ2-1, with D tentatively TRBD1 or TRBD2 (7 bases each). Between the trimmed V and J ends, which lost 0 bases and 7 bases, there was a span of 16 bases. CDR1 SGHTA and CDR2 FQGNSA come from the germline V gene. This CDR3 has 16 residues. The CDR3 DNA sequence: TGTGCCAGCAGCTTAGCGGGGAGGGACAGACCTAATGAGCAGTTCTTC. Translating it yields CASSLAGRDRPNEQFF.

This clonotype was observed a handful of times. This chain connects TRBV20-1 to TRBJ2-7, with a weak D call TRBD2 (5 bases). Germline assignment: CDR1 DFQATT and CDR2 SNEGSKA (reference sequence). V shed 3 bases and J shed 7 bases, with 19 bases lying between them. The CDR3 runs to 14 residues. Here the CDR3 reads CSASVELVVNEQYF. The DNA of the CDR3 is TGCAGTGCTAGTGTTGAACTAGTGGTCAATGAGCAGTACTTC.

This chain links TRBV19 with TRBJ1-4; D is uncertain. CDR1 is LNHDA and CDR2 is SQIVND in the germline V gene (reference sequence). V lost 5 bases to trimming and J lost 0 bases, with 10 bases between them. This CDR3 region has 15 residues. DNA for the CDR3: TGTGCCAGTAGTGTTGGTATCTCAACTAATGAAAAACTGTTTTTT. The encoded protein is CASSVGISTNEKLFF.

This clonotype was observed a handful of times. The chain is built from TRBV29-1 and TRBJ2-1, with D possibly being TRBD2 (7 bases). Germline V gene lookup returns CDR1 SQVTM and CDR2 ANQGSEA. V was cut by 6 bases and J by 0 bases, with 15 bases left in between. CDR3 length equals 15 residues. CDR3 sequence: CSVQAGHSSYNEQFF. The CDR3 nucleotides are TGCAGCGTACAAGCGGGACATAGCTCCTACAATGAGCAGTTCTTC.

This clonotype was picked up a small number of times. The V gene is TRBV28, the J gene TRBJ2-7; no reliable D call. Trimming cost V 5 bases and J 5 bases, with 25 bases left between them. CDR1 is MDHEN and CDR2 is SYDVKM in the germline V gene. There are 17 residues in the CDR3. In nucleotides, the CDR3 is TGTGCCAGCAGTCCTATCAGCCCGCGGCAGGAGCTTAACGAGCAGTACTTC. As protein: CASSPISPRQELNEQYF.

The chain carries TRBV2 and TRBJ1-5; tentative D call: TRBD1 (5 bases). Germline CDR1 SNHLY, CDR2 FYNNEI. The CDR3 extends over 13 amino acids. V lost 6 bases and J 3 bases, leaving 9 bases between the germline ends. The CDR3 loop reads CASRGGHNQPQHF. The CDR3 nucleotides read TGTGCCAGCAGGGGCGGACACAATCAGCCCCAGCATTTT.

The chain recombines TRBV5-5 with TRBJ2-4; D ambiguous. TRBJ2-7 matches the DNA end more closely, so the J call is doubtful. There are 14 residues in the CDR3. Germline assignment: CDR1 SGHKS and CDR2 YYEKEE (reference sequence). The CDR3, as DNA: TGTGCCAGCAGCCTCCACGACGGAACTTACGAGCAGTACTTC. Its translation is CASSLHDGTYEQYF.

The chain carries TRBV4-1 and TRBJ2-5; tentatively, D is TRBD1 (5 bases). The germline gives CDR1 MGHRA, CDR2 YSYEKL. The CDR3 extends over 15 amino acids. Trimming removed 0 bases at V and 2 bases at J, with 10 bases between. The CDR3 DNA is TGCGCCAGCAGCCAAGATCCGACAGCTCAAGAGACCCAGTACTTC. This gives the protein CASSQDPTAQETQYF.

This clonotype was detected a few times. The gene calls are TRBV21-1 and TRBJ2-1; the table gives TRBD2 as D, unverified against the DNA. TRBV21-1 is shown as a pseudogene. The CDR3 loop spans 18 amino acids. The CDR3 protein is CASNGGTSGGPISDEQFF. The CDR3 bases are TGTGCCAGCAATGGTGGAACTAGCGGGGGGCCTATATCGGATGAGCAGTTCTTC.

This clonotype was seen only a few times. The chain combines TRBV2 with TRBJ2-4; weak D call: TRBD1 (6 bases). The end of the DNA is better explained by TRBJ2-7, so the J call may be wrong. This CDR3 is 10 amino acids long. Germline V CDR1 and CDR2: SNHLY, FYNNEI. This chain's CDR3 is CASYRVEQYF. CDR3 DNA: TGTGCCAGTTACAGGGTCGAGCAGTACTTC.

This chain uses TRBV7-2 with TRBJ1-4; the D gene is possibly TRBD1 (6 bases). Trimming removed 5 bases from V and 8 bases from J, with 12 bases in between. The length of the CDR3 is 13 residues. The germline V gene has CDR1 SGHTA and CDR2 FQGNSA. CDR3 DNA: TGTGCCAGCAGCCGCGGGGGCCAGGAAAAACTGTTTTTT. This sequence encodes CASSRGGQEKLFF.

This chain connects TRBV4-2 to TRBJ1-5, with D perhaps TRBD1 (6 bases). The V gene's germline CDR1 is LGHNA and CDR2 YNFKEQ. This CDR3 is built from 15 residues. With 0 bases removed from V and 6 bases from J, the gap between germline ends came to 12 bases. CDR3 DNA sequence: TGTGCCAGCAGCCAAGACCAACGCAGGGGTCAGCCCCAGCATTTT. Translation: CASSQDQRRGQPQHF.

The chain has TRBV20-1 and TRBJ2-5; 8 bases are a match to TRBD1. There are 14 residues in the CDR3. Trimming took 3 bases from V and 4 from J; bases not matched to a gene: 7. Per the germline V gene, CDR1 is DFQATT and CDR2 is SNEGSKA (reference sequence). The CDR3 DNA reads TGCAGTGCTAGCCCAGGGGGCCGGGGAGAGACCCAGTACTTC. Its protein is CSASPGGRGETQYF.

V usage is TRBV5-1 and J usage is TRBJ2-3, with TRBD2 matching 10 bases. J lost 3 bases, V lost 4 bases, and 2 bases had no gene match. This CDR3 is built from 14 residues. CDR1 SGHRS and CDR2 YFSETQ come from the germline V gene. The CDR3 coding sequence is TGCGCCAGCAGCAAGGGACTAGCGACAGATACGCAGTATTTT. Translating gives CASSKGLATDTQYF.

The chain is built from TRBV7-2 and TRBJ1-2; D is undetermined. In germline, CDR1 is SGHTA, CDR2 FQGNSA. Trimming pared 5 bases from V and 4 bases from J, leaving 14 bases between. CDR3 size: 14 residues. This chain's CDR3 is CASSLPEGPYGYTF. CDR3 DNA sequence: TGTGCCAGCAGCCTCCCTGAAGGACCCTATGGCTACACCTTC. The full variable domain, rest sourced from reference TRBV7-2 and TRBJ1-2, is GAGVSQSPSNKVTEKGKDVELRCDPISGHTALYWYRQSLGQGLEFLIYFQGNSAPDKSGLPSDRFSAERTGGSVSTLTIQRTQQEDSAVYLCASSLPEGPYGYTFGSGTRLTVV.

The chain is built from TRBV29-1 and TRBJ2-3; 8 nucleotides align to TRBD1. CDR3 length: 13 amino acids. Trimming cost V 7 bases and J 3 bases; bases outside gene matches: 6. Germline values: CDR1 SQVTM, CDR2 ANQGSEA. Here the CDR3 DNA reads TGCAGCGGGGGACAGGCGGGTACAGATACGCAGTATTTT. This codes for CSGGQAGTDTQYF.

This clonotype showed up just a few times. The V and J genes are TRBV21-1 and TRBJ2-2; the DNA was not used to check the table's D call, TRBD2. TRBV21-1 represents a pseudogene. This CDR3 region has 16 residues. Here the CDR3 DNA reads TGTGCCAGCAGCAAACGGAAGAGGGAGTACACCGGGGAGCTGTTTTTT. This gives the protein CASSKRKREYTGELFF.

The rearrangement uses TRBV10-2 and TRBJ1-2; 9 bases align to TRBD1. V was clipped by 10 bases and J by 2 bases; unmatched bases: 11. The CDR3 runs to 15 residues. Germline CDR1 is WSHSY and CDR2 is SAAADI. CDR3 DNA sequence: TGCGCCACCCAATCAGGGACAGGGATGAACTATGGCTACACCTTC. This translates into CATQSGTGMNYGYTF.

The rearrangement joins TRBV7-9 to TRBJ2-7, with TRBD2 as a possible D gene (7 bases). V lost 5 bases to trimming and J lost 4 bases, with 18 bases between them. From germline, CDR1 is SEHNR and CDR2 FQNEAQ (reference sequence). The CDR3 spans 15 residues. CDR3 in amino acids: CASSRGRGGFYEQYF. CDR3 coding DNA: TGTGCCAGCAGCAGGGGTAGGGGGGGCTTTTACGAGCAGTACTTC.